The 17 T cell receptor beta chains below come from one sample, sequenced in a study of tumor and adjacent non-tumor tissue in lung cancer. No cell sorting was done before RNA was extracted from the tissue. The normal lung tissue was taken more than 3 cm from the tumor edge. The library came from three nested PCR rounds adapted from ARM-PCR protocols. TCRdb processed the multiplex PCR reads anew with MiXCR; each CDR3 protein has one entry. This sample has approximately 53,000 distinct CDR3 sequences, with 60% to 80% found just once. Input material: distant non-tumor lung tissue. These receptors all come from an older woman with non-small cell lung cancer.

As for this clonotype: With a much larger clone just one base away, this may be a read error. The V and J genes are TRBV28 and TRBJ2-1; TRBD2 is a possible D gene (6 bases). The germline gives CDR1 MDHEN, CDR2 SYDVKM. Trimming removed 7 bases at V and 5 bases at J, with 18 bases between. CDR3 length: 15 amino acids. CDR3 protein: CASNFFGLANNEQFF. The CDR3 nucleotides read TGTGCCAGCAATTTTTTTGGCCTAGCGAACAATGAGCAGTTCTTC.

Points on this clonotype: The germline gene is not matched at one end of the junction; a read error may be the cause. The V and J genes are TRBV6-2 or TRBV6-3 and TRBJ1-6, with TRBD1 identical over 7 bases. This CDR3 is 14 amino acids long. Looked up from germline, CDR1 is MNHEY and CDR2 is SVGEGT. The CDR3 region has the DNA TGTGCCACCAGTTACAGGGGTTCTGGTTCACCCCTTCACTTT. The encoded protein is CATSYRGSGSPLHF.

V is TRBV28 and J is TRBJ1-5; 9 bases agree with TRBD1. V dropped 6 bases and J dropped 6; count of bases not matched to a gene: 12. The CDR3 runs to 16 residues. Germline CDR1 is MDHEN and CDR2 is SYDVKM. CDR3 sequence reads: CASRLQTGGAGQPQHF. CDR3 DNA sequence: TGTGCCAGCAGACTCCAAACAGGGGGCGCTGGTCAGCCCCAGCATTTT.

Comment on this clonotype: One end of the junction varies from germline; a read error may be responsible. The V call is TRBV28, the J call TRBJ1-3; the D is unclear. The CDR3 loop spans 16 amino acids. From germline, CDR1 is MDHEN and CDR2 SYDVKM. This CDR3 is CVSRKLEGNGMDTIYF. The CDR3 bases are TGTGTCAGCAGGAAGTTGGAGGGAAACGGTATGGACACCATATATTTT. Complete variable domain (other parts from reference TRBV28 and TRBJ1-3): DVKVTQSSRYLVKRTGEKVFLECVQDMDHENMFWYRQDPGLGLRLIYFSYDVKMKEKGDIPEGYSVSREKKERFSLILESASTNQTSMYLCVSRKLEGNGMDTIYFGEGSWLTVV.

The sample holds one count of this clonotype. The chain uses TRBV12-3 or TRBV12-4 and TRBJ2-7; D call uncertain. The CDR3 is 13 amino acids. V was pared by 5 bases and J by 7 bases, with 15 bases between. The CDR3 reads CASSTGTPGEQYF. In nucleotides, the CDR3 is TGTGCCAGCAGTACTGGAACCCCTGGAGAGCAGTACTTC.

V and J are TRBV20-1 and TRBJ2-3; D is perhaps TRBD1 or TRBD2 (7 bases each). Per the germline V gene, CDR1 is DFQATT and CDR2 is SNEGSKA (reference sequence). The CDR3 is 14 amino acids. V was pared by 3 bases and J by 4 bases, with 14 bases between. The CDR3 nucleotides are TGCAGTGCTAGGGGGGGGCAGGGGGCAGATACGCAGTATTTT. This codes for CSARGGQGADTQYF.

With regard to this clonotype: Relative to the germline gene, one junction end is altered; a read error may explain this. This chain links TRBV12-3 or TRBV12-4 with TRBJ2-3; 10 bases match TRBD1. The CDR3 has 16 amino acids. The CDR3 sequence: CTSSPTGTGATDTQYF. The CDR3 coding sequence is TGTACCAGCAGTCCAACAGGGACAGGGGCGACAGATACGCAGTATTTT.

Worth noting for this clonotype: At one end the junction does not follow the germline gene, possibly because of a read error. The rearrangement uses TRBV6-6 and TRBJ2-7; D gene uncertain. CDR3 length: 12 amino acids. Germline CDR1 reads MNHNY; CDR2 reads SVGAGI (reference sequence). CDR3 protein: CASSYPYVEQYF. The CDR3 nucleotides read TGTGCCAGTAGTTACCCCTATGTCGAGCAGTACTTC.

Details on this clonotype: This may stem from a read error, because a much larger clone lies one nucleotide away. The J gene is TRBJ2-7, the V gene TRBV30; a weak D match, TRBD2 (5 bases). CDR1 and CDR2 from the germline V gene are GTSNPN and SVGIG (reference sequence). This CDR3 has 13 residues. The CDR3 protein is CAWSVWPGVEHYF. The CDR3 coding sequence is TGTGCCTGGAGTGTATGGCCCGGGGTCGAGCATTACTTC.

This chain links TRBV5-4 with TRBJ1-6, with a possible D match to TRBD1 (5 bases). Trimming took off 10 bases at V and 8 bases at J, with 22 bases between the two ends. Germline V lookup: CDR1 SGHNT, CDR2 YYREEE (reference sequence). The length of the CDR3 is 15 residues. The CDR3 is CADSLDDRDHSPLHF. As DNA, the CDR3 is TGTGCCGACAGCTTGGATGACAGAGATCATTCACCCCTCCACTTT.

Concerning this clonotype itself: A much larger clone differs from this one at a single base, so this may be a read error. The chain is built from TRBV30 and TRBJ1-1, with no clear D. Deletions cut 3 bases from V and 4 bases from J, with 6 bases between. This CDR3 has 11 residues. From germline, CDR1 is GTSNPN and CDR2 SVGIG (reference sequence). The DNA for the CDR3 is TGTGCCTGGAGAGAGGGCACTGAAGCTTTCTTT. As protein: CAWREGTEAFF. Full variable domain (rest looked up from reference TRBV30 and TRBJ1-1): SQTIHQWPATLVQPVGSPLSLECTVEGTSNPNLYWYRQAAGRGLQLLFYSVGIGQISSEVPQNLSASRPQDRQFILSSKKLLLSDSGFYLCAWREGTEAFFGQGTRLTVV.

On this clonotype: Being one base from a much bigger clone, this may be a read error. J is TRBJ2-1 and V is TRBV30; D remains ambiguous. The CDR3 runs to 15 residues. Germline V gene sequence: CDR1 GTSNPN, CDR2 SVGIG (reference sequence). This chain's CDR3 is CAWSGDWVSNNERFF. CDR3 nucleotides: TGTGCCTGGAGCGGAGACTGGGTCAGTAACAATGAGCGGTTCTTC.

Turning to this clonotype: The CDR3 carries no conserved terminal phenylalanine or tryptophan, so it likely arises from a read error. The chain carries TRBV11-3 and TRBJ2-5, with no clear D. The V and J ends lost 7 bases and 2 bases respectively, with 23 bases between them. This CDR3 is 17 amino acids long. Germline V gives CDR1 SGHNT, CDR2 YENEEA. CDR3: CASILFGSSTLQETQYS. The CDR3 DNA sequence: TGTGCCAGCATCTTGTTCGGGTCTAGTACTCTACAAGAGACCCAGTACTCC.

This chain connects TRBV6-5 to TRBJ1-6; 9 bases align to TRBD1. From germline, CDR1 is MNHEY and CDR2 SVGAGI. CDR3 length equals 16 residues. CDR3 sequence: CVSSYSTGTGPINLHF. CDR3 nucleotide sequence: TGTGTCAGTAGTTACTCGACTGGGACAGGGCCGATTAACCTCCACTTT.

The CDR3 reads CASSLGLRQPQYF. As DNA, the CDR3 is TGTGCCAGCAGCTTGGGACTAAGGCAGCCCCAGTATTTT. The V call is TRBV11-2, the J call TRBJ1-5; 7 nucleotides agree with TRBD2. The closer fit of TRBJ2-3 to the DNA end suggests the J call may be wrong. This CDR3 is 13 amino acids long. The V gene's germline CDR1 is SGHAT and CDR2 FQNNGV.

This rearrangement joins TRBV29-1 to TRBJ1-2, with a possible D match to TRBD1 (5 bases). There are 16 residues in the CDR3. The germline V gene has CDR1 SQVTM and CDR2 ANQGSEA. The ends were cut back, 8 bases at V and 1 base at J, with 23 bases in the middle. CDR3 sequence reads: CSIPGVAGTSNYGYTF. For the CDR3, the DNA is TGCAGCATCCCCGGTGTGGCAGGGACGAGTAACTATGGCTACACCTTC. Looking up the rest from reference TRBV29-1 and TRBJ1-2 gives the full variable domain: SAVISQKPSRDICQRGTSLTIQCQVDSQVTMMFWYRQQPGQSLTLIATANQGSEATYESGFVIDKFPISRPNLTFSTLTVSNMSPEDSSIYLCSIPGVAGTSNYGYTFGSGTRLTVV.

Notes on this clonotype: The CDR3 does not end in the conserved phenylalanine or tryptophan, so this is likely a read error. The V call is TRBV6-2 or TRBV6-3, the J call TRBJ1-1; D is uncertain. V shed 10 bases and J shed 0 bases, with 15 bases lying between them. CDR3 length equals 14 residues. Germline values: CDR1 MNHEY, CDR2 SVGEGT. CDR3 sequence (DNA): TGTGCCAACACCACCGACTGGGTGAACACTGAAGCTTTCTAT. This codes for CANTTDWVNTEAFY.